The rows below give T cell receptor beta chains drawn from one sample of a study of blood T cell repertoires in COVID-19. Produced via immunoSEQ multiplex PCR; TCRdb's table is partial and in-frame only. This sample yields about 250,000 clones, of which approximately 85% are seen a single time; 4.5% to 5.5% belongs to the top ten. What was sequenced was peripheral blood. All receptors derive from a man aged 50 to 59 with active or convalescent COVID-19. Each CDR3 is given with its conserved first and last residue. D genes are given only for firm matches. Not all rows give a size; the values are once, few, many and, for expanded clones, a class.

CDR3nt | CDR3aa | v_gene | abundance | j_gene | d_gene | len
TGTGCCAGCAGCCGACCACAGGGTTTGGACAATGAGCAGTTCTTC | CASSRPQGLDNEQFF | TRBV28 | - | TRBJ2-1 | - | 15
TGTGCCAGCTCACCTATGTCCGTCCAAGCAGGGGCAGATACGCAGTATTTT | CASSPMSVQAGADTQYF | TRBV18 | - | TRBJ2-3 | - | 17
TGTGCCAGCAGTTGGGGCCCGAACACTGAAGCTTTCTTT | CASSWGPNTEAFF | TRBV12-3/TRBV12-4 | - | TRBJ1-1 | - | 13
TGTGCCAGCAGCCTACAGGATAGCAATCAGCCCCAGCATTTT | CASSLQDSNQPQHF | TRBV7-9 | - | TRBJ1-5 | - | 14
TGTGCCAGCAGCTTAGTATACAATGAGCAGTTCTTC | CASSLVYNEQFF | TRBV7-8 | - | TRBJ2-1 | - | 12
TGTGCCAGCTCACATCGGGACAGGGATCAGCCCCAGCATTTT | CASSHRDRDQPQHF | TRBV18 | - | TRBJ1-5 | TRBD1 | 14
TGTGCCAGCAGTCAGCGTCGCGGGGGCAATGAGCAGTTCTTC | CASSQRRGGNEQFF | TRBV27 | - | TRBJ2-1 | TRBD2 | 14
TGTGCCAGCAGCTTGGGGCGACAGGGCGGCGGCTACACCTTC | CASSLGRQGGGYTF | TRBV5-4 | - | TRBJ1-2 | TRBD1 | 14
TGTGCCAGTTCGGGAGCACCCTCCTACGAGCAGTACTTC | CASSGAPSYEQYF | TRBV28 | - | TRBJ2-7 | - | 13
TGTGCCAGCAGTCAACCACCGGGACTAGCGGGAGGGCCGTACAATGAGCAGTTCTTC | CASSQPPGLAGGPYNEQFF | TRBV6-6 | - | TRBJ2-1 | TRBD2 | 19
TGCAGCGTTGAAGGAAGGACGGGGGACGGGGCTAACTATGGCTACACCTTC | CSVEGRTGDGANYGYTF | TRBV29-1 | - | TRBJ1-2 | - | 17
TGTGCCAGCAGCCTCGTCCGGGACAGGGATGGCTACACCTTC | CASSLVRDRDGYTF | TRBV7-9 | - | TRBJ1-2 | TRBD1 | 14
TGTGCCAGCAGCGTCCGAGGGGACTTGGGAACAGATACGCAGTATTTT | CASSVRGDLGTDTQYF | TRBV9 | - | TRBJ2-3 | - | 16
TGTGCCAGCAATAGTGGGACTAGCGGAACCTACGAGCAGTACTTC | CASNSGTSGTYEQYF | TRBV28 | - | TRBJ2-7 | TRBD2 | 15
TGTGCCAGCAGTACGACAGGAAACTCTGGAAACACCATATATTTT | CASSTTGNSGNTIYF | TRBV6-5 | - | TRBJ1-3 | - | 15
TGTGCCAGCAGTTTACAGTTCATTCAGTACTTC | CASSLQFIQYF | TRBV28 | - | TRBJ2-4 | - | 11
TGTGCCAGCAGCTTGGATTACCGGACAGAACCTGGCGAGCAGTACTTC | CASSLDYRTEPGEQYF | TRBV5-5 | - | TRBJ2-7 | - | 16
TGTGCCAGCAGTGAAGCTAACAGAAACTATGGCTACACCTTC | CASSEANRNYGYTF | TRBV2 | - | TRBJ1-2 | - | 14
TGTGCCACCTCCCGGGCGAGGGGGACCGAGCAGTACTTC | CATSRARGTEQYF | TRBV2 | few | TRBJ2-7 | - | 13
TGTGCCAACGCGGAAGGTCCTTTTTACAATGAGCAGTTCTTC | CANAEGPFYNEQFF | TRBV2 | - | TRBJ2-1 | - | 14